This is a list of T cell receptor beta chains from one sample in a study of blood T cell repertoires in COVID-19. The protocol was immunoSEQ multiplex PCR, while the TCRdb copy is restricted to in-frame clones and leaves out a portion. In the table there are 210,000 or so clones, 65% to 90% of which are singletons. Specimen: PBMCs or T cells enriched from blood (not recorded which). The origin of the receptors is a woman aged 45-65 years with acute COVID-19. The CDR3 runs from the conserved cysteine through the conserved F or W. The order of the fields is V gene, D gene, J gene, clone size, CDR3 DNA, CDR3 protein. The D gene is left open where the match is weak. Only part of the rows carry a size: once, few, many, or a class if the clone is expanded.

>TRBV18|.|TRBJ2-7|few
TGTGCCAGCTCACCACCGAACAGACGAGCGGACGAGCAGTACTTC
CASSPPNRRADEQYF
>TRBV18|TRBD2|TRBJ2-5|.
TGTGCCAGCTCACCACAGGAGGGAGGGGAGACCCAGTACTTC
CASSPQEGGETQYF
>TRBV12-3/TRBV12-4|.|TRBJ1-2|.
TGTGCCAGCAGTTTAGAGGGAGGAGGCTACACCTTC
CASSLEGGGYTF
>TRBV12-3/TRBV12-4|.|TRBJ2-5|.
TGTGCCAGCAGCACCCTATCGGAGACCCAGTACTTC
CASSTLSETQYF
>TRBV5-4|.|TRBJ1-3|.
TGTGCCAGCAGCGCACAAGCGGGGAACACCATATATTTT
CASSAQAGNTIYF
>TRBV12-3/TRBV12-4|.|TRBJ2-7|.
TGTGCCAGCAGTTTATACAGAACCTACGAGCAGTACTTC
CASSLYRTYEQYF
>TRBV11-2|.|TRBJ1-1|.
TGTGCCAGCAGCTTAGCCAGGGGGAACACTGAAGCTTTCTTT
CASSLARGNTEAFF
>TRBV19|.|TRBJ1-2|.
TGTGCCAGTTGGTCGGGGAGGTTTGATGGCTACACCTTC
CASWSGRFDGYTF
>TRBV6-2/TRBV6-3|.|TRBJ1-5|.
TGTGCCAGCAGTTACGAGGTTAGCAATCAGCCCCAGCATTTT
CASSYEVSNQPQHF
>TRBV11-3|.|TRBJ1-1|.
TGTGCCAGCAGCTTAGAGGCAACGAACACTGAAGCTTTCTTT
CASSLEATNTEAFF
>TRBV5-4|TRBD2|TRBJ2-7|.
TGTGCCAGCAGCTTGGGACTAGCGGTAAGCTACGAGCAGTACTTC
CASSLGLAVSYEQYF
>TRBV7-2|.|TRBJ1-4|.
TGTGCCAGCAGCCCCCGGGTCTGGACAGCAAATGAAAAACTGTTTTTT
CASSPRVWTANEKLFF
>TRBV4-1|.|TRBJ2-7|.
TGCGCCAGCAGCGCCCGACTAGGCGAGCAGTACTTC
CASSARLGEQYF
>TRBV24-1|.|TRBJ2-7|few
TGTGCCACCAGTCCCAGGGAAGGCTACGAGCAGTACTTC
CATSPREGYEQYF
>TRBV5-5|.|TRBJ1-1|.
TGTGCCAGCAGCTTTTCGGTGGGGCAAGAAGCTGAAGCTTTCTTT
CASSFSVGQEAEAFF
>TRBV20-1|.|TRBJ2-7|.
TGCAGTGTGGACAGAGCCTACGAGCAGTACTTC
CSVDRAYEQYF
>TRBV5-1|.|TRBJ2-3|.
TGCGCCAGCAGCTTGGAGCGCGGGGCAGGTGCTTTCACAGATACGCAGTATTTT
CASSLERGAGAFTDTQYF
>TRBV18|.|TRBJ2-7|.
TGTGCCAGCTCACTGCGGCGGGGATCCAACGAGCAGTACTTC
CASSLRRGSNEQYF
>TRBV4-3|.|TRBJ2-7|few
TGCGCCAGCAGCCAAACCTGGACAACGTCCTACGAGCAGTACTTC
CASSQTWTTSYEQYF
>TRBV15|.|TRBJ1-4|.
TGTGCCACCAGCAATCCGGTCGGAGCAGATACTGCAACTAATGAAAAACTGTTTTTT
CATSNPVGADTATNEKLFF
>TRBV7-2|TRBD2|TRBJ2-5|.
TGTGCCAGCAGCTTCGGACTAGTTAAGCCCCAGTACTTC
CASSFGLVKPQYF
>TRBV5-4|TRBD2|TRBJ2-2|.
TGTGCCAGCAGCTTGGGGGGGAAGACGGGACTAAACACCGGGGAGCTGTTTTTT
CASSLGGKTGLNTGELFF
>TRBV30|TRBD1|TRBJ1-3|.
TGTGCCTGGACCAGGGGGACTGGAAACACCATATATTTT
CAWTRGTGNTIYF
>TRBV18|TRBD1|TRBJ2-7|.
TGTGCCAGCTCCCGGACAGGGCCCTACGAGCAGTACTTC
CASSRTGPYEQYF
>TRBV5-6|.|TRBJ2-4|few
TGTGCCAGCAGCTTGGGGTTGGGCTCGCTAGCCAAAAACATTCAGTACTTC
CASSLGLGSLAKNIQYF
>TRBV7-6|.|TRBJ1-1|.
TGTGCCAGCAGCACGCGACAGGCCCCTGAAGCTTTCTTT
CASSTRQAPEAFF
>TRBV11-2|TRBD2|TRBJ2-2|.
TGTGCCAGCAGCTTAGGTGGTAGCGGGGGCCTAAACACCGGGGAGCTGTTTTTT
CASSLGGSGGLNTGELFF
>TRBV10-3|.|TRBJ1-1|.
TGTGCCATCAGTGAGTCGGAGGGATACTTTGGTGAAGCTTTCTTT
CAISESEGYFGEAFF
>TRBV19|TRBD1|TRBJ1-3|.
TGTGCCAGTCAAAAGACAAGGGGGCCTGGAAACACCATATATTTT
CASQKTRGPGNTIYF
>TRBV11-2|.|TRBJ2-7|.
TGTGCCAGCAGCTTAGCCAGGGCCTCCTACGAGCAGTACTTC
CASSLARASYEQYF
>TRBV7-2|.|TRBJ2-1|.
TGTGCCAGCAGCTTAATCCAGGGGAGGGGTGATTCGGGTAATAATGAGCAGTTCTTC
CASSLIQGRGDSGNNEQFF
>TRBV28|TRBD2|TRBJ2-7|.
TGTGCCAGCAGTCCCTTAAGAGTAGCGGGAAGCTACGAGCAGTACTTC
CASSPLRVAGSYEQYF
>TRBV6-2/TRBV6-3|.|TRBJ1-1|.
TGTGCCAGCAGTGACTTCGGAGTCATGAACACTGAAGCTTTCTTT
CASSDFGVMNTEAFF
>TRBV27|TRBD1|TRBJ2-2|.
TGTGCCAGCAGGGCCACAGGGGTGGCCGGGGAGCTGTTTTTT
CASRATGVAGELFF
>TRBV7-3|.|TRBJ2-3|.
TGTGCCAGCAGCTTAAACGGGGTCACAGATACGCAGTATTTT
CASSLNGVTDTQYF
>TRBV28|.|TRBJ1-3|.
TGTGCCAGCAGTTTCGGTCGGAGCTCTGGAAACACCATATATTTT
CASSFGRSSGNTIYF
>TRBV28|.|TRBJ2-7|few
TGTGCCACTCAGCAAGGGGGGGTAGACTACGAGCAGTACTTC
CATQQGGVDYEQYF
>TRBV29-1|.|TRBJ2-7|.
TGCAGCGTTGGAAGGAGCTCCTACGAGCAGTACTTC
CSVGRSSYEQYF
>TRBV7-3|TRBD2|TRBJ2-1|.
TGTGCCAGCAGCTTGCTCCCCGGGACTATCTGGAATAATGAGCAGTTCTTC
CASSLLPGTIWNNEQFF
>TRBV18|TRBD1|TRBJ2-3|.
TGTGCCAGCTCACGGACAGGGGAAAGGGGCACAGATACGCAGTATTTT
CASSRTGERGTDTQYF
>TRBV18|.|TRBJ1-1|.
TGTGCCAGCTCAGTTCAGGAGAACACTGAAGCTTTCTTT
CASSVQENTEAFF
>TRBV7-6|TRBD2|TRBJ2-3|.
TGTGCCAGCAGCTTAATCGGTAGCGGGGCTGCTAGGTTAGATACGCAGTATTTT
CASSLIGSGAARLDTQYF
>TRBV7-8|.|TRBJ1-6|.
TGTGCCAGCAGCTTAGGGCGGGGAAGATATAATTCACCCCTCCACTTT
CASSLGRGRYNSPLHF
>TRBV21-1|.|TRBJ2-3|.
TGTGCCAGCAGCGACCGGGACAGGGGCTCAGATACGCAGTATTTT
CASSDRDRGSDTQYF
>TRBV5-1|.|TRBJ2-3|.
TGCGCCAGCAGCTTGGACGGGAGAAGCACAGATACGCAGTATTTT
CASSLDGRSTDTQYF
>TRBV18|TRBD1|TRBJ1-4|few
TGTGCCAGCTCACAGACAGGGGGCTATAATGAAAAACTGTTTTTT
CASSQTGGYNEKLFF
>TRBV5-1|TRBD2|TRBJ2-7|.
TGCGCCAGCAGCTTGGCCTCGCGGGGGGGTGTCTACGAGCAGTACTTC
CASSLASRGGVYEQYF
>TRBV28|.|TRBJ2-2|few
TGTGCCAGCAGTTTGTTTGGACAGTGGAACACCGGGGAGCTGTTTTTT
CASSLFGQWNTGELFF
>TRBV28|.|TRBJ1-1|few
TGTGCCAGCAGCCCCAGATTGGCCGGGTTGGGCACTGAAGCTTTCTTT
CASSPRLAGLGTEAFF
>TRBV18|TRBD1|TRBJ1-4|.
TGTGCCAGCTCCCCGGGACAGGGGAATGAAAAACTGTTTTTT
CASSPGQGNEKLFF
>TRBV29-1|TRBD2|TRBJ2-6|.
TGCAGCGTTGGAACCCCTAGCGGCGGGGCCAACGTCCTGACTTTC
CSVGTPSGGANVLTF
>TRBV12-3/TRBV12-4|TRBD1|TRBJ1-4|once
TGTGCCAGCGCCCGGGACAGGGAAAAACTGTTTTTT
CASARDREKLFF
>TRBV11-2|TRBD2|TRBJ2-2|.
TGTGCCAGCAGCTTGGGACTAGCGGGACCAAGATCCGGGGAGCTGTTTTTT
CASSLGLAGPRSGELFF
>TRBV23-1|.|TRBJ2-3|.
TGCGCCAGCAGTCAATCGTTCTCAGATACGCAGTATTTT
CASSQSFSDTQYF
>TRBV19|TRBD1|TRBJ2-7|.
TGTGCCAGTAGTCGACAGGGGACAGGGGGGGAGCAGTACTTC
CASSRQGTGGEQYF
>TRBV6-5|.|TRBJ2-7|.
TGTGCCAGCAGGGGGACTGGAACCTACGAGCAGTACTTC
CASRGTGTYEQYF
>TRBV18|TRBD2|TRBJ2-3|few
TGTGCCAGCTCACCACTTTTGAGCGGGGGCACAGATACGCAGTATTTT
CASSPLLSGGTDTQYF
>TRBV2|.|TRBJ2-7|.
TGTGCCAGCAGACCGGACTTCGCGAACTACGAGCAGTACTTC
CASRPDFANYEQYF
>TRBV11-2|TRBD2|TRBJ2-3|.
TGTGCCAGCAGCTTTTTTCCCGGGGGGGCAGGAGATACGCAGTATTTT
CASSFFPGGAGDTQYF